In its sample, the clone carrying this T cell receptor beta chain was seen a few times. This sample is drawn from a study of blood T cell repertoires in COVID-19. Study information: Acute and convalescent COVID-19 samples came from the United States, Italy and Spain.

How the authors handled the data: How many nucleated cells were present was estimated from reference gene primer amplification. Profiling relied on immunoSEQ multiplex PCR, and the TCRdb table lists in-frame clones only, not all of them. That table is the source of V, J and clone size, and D and trimming were worked out from the DNA. The data hold around 190,000 clones, with 75% to 85% observed a single time. The sequencing sample was made of PBMCs or T cells enriched from blood (not recorded which). The TCR was taken from a woman aged 45-59 years with acute COVID-19.

The CDR3 coding sequence is TGTGCCAGCAAAAGAACTCCAGGGGCGTCCACAGATACGCAGTATTTT. Translating it yields CASKRTPGASTDTQYF. J is TRBJ2-3 and V is TRBV19, with D perhaps TRBD1 (6 bases). V gave up 9 bases and J gave up 2 bases, with 21 bases separating them. In germline, CDR1 is LNHDA, CDR2 SQIVND (reference sequence). There are 16 residues in the CDR3.